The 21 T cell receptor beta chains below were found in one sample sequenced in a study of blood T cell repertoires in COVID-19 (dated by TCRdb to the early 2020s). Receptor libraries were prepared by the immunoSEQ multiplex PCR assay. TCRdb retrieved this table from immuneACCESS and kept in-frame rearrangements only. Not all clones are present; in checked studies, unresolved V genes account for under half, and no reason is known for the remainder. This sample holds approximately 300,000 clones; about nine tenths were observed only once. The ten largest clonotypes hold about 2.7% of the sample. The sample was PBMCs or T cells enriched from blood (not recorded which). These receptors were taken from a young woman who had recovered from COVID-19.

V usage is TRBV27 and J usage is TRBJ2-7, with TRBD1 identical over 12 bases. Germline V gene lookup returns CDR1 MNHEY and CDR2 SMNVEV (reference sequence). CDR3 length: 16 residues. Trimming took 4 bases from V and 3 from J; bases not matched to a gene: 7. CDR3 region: CASSSPGQGASYEQYF. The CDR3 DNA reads TGTGCCAGCAGTTCTCCGGGACAGGGGGCGAGCTACGAGCAGTACTTC.

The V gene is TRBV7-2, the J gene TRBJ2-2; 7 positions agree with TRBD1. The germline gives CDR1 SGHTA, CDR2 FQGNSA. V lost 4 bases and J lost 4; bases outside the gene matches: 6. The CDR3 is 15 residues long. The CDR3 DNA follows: TGTGCCAGCAGCTGGACAGGTCAGGGCACCGGGGAGCTGTTTTTT. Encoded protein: CASSWTGQGTGELFF. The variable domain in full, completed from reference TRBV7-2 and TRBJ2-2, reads GAGVSQSPSNKVTEKGKDVELRCDPISGHTALYWYRQSLGQGLEFLIYFQGNSAPDKSGLPSDRFSAERTGGSVSTLTIQRTQQEDSAVYLCASSWTGQGTGELFFGEGSRLTVL.

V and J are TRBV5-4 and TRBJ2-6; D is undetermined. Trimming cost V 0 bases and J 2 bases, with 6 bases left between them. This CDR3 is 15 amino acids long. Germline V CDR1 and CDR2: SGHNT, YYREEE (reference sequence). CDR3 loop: CASSLVRTGANVLTF. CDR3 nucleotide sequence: TGTGCCAGCAGCTTGGTCCGTACTGGGGCCAACGTCCTGACTTTC.

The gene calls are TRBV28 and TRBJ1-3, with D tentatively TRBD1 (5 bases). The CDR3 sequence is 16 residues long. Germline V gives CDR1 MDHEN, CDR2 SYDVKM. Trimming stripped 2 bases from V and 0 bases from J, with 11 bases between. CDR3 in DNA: TGTGCCAGCAGTTTAACAGGCTTAAACTCTGGAAACACCATATATTTT. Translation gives CASSLTGLNSGNTIYF.

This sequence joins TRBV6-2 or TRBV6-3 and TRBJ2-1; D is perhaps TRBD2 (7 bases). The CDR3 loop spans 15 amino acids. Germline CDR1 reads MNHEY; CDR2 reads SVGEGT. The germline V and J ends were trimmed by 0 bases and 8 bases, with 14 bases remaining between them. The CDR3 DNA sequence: TGTGCCAGCAGTTACTCCCCTACGGGGGGCGATGAGCAGTTCTTC. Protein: CASSYSPTGGDEQFF.

CDR3 residues: CAWSVGLGRNEQFF. The CDR3 DNA reads as TGTGCCTGGAGTGTAGGACTAGGCAGAAATGAGCAGTTCTTC. This chain joins TRBV30 and TRBJ2-1; 7 bases fit TRBD2. The germline V gene has CDR1 GTSNPN and CDR2 SVGIG (reference sequence). This CDR3 is 14 amino acids long. The junction had 6 bases not matched to a gene; V was cut back by 0 bases and J by 7 bases. Filled out from reference TRBV30 and TRBJ2-1, the complete variable domain reads SQTIHQWPATLVQPVGSPLSLECTVEGTSNPNLYWYRQAAGRGLQLLFYSVGIGQISSEVPQNLSASRPQDRQFILSSKKLLLSDSGFYLCAWSVGLGRNEQFFGPGTRLTVL.

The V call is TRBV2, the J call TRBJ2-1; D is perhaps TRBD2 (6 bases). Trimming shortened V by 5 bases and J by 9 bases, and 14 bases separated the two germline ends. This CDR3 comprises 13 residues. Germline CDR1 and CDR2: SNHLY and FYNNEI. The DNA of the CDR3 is TGTGCCAGCAGTCCTGGGGGGTGGGCTGAGCAGTTCTTC. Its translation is CASSPGGWAEQFF.

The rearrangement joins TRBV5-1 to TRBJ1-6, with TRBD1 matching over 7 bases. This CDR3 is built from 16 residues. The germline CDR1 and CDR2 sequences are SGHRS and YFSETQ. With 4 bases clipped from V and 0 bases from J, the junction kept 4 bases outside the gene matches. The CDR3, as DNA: TGCGCCAGCAGCACGGGACAGAGCTCCTATAATTCACCCCTCCACTTT. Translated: CASSTGQSSYNSPLHF. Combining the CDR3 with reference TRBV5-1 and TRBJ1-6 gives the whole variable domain KAGVTQTPRYLIKTRGQQVTLSCSPISGHRSVSWYQQTPGQGLQFLFEYFSETQRNKGNFPGRFSGRQFSNSRSEMNVSTLELGDSALYLCASSTGQSSYNSPLHFGNGTRLTVT.

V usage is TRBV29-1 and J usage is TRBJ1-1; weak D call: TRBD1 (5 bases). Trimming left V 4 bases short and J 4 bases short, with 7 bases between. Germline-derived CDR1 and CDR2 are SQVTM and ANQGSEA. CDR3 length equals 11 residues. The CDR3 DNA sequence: TGCAGCGTTGCCAGGGCCACTGAAGCTTTCTTT. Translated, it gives CSVARATEAFF.

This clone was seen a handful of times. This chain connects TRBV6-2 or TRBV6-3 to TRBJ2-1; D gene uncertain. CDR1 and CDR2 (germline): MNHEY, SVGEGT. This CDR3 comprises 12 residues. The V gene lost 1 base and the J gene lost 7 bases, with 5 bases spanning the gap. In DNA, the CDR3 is TGTGCCAGCAGTTACTTAGATAATGAGCAGTTCTTC. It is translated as CASSYLDNEQFF.

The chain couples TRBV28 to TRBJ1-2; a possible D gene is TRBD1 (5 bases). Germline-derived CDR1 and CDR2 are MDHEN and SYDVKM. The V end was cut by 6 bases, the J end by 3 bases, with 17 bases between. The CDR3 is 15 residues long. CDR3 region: CASSPTGDSYYGYTF. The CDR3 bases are TGTGCCAGCAGCCCTACCGGCGACAGTTACTATGGCTACACCTTC.

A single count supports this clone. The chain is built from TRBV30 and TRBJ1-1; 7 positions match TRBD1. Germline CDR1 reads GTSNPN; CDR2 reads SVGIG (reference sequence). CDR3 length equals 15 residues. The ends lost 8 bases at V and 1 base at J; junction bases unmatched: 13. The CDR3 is CAGGSRQGRNTEAFF. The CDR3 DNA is TGTGCCGGGGGATCCAGACAGGGCAGGAACACTGAAGCTTTCTTT.

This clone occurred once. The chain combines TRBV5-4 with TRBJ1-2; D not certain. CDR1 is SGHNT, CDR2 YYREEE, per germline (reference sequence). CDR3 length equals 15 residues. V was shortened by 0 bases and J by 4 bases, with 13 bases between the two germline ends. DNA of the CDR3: TGTGCCAGCAGCTTGGGCGGTATGGCTATCTATGGCTACACCTTC. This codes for CASSLGGMAIYGYTF.

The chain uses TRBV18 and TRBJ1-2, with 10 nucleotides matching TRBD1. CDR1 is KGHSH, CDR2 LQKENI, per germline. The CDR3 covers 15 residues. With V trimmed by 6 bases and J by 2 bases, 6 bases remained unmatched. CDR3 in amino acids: CASSLGDRGNYGYTF. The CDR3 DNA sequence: TGTGCCAGCTCCCTCGGGGACAGGGGAAACTATGGCTACACCTTC.

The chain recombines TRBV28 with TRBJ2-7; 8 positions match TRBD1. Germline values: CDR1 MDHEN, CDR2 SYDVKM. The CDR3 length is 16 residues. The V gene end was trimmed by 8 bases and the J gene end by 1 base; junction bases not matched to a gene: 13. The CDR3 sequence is CASLKLGQESSYEQYF. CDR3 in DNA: TGTGCCAGCTTAAAACTGGGACAGGAAAGTTCCTACGAGCAGTACTTC.

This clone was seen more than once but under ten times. The chain's CDR3 is CAWSVQAGNQPQHF. DNA of the CDR3: TGTGCCTGGAGTGTACAGGCGGGAAATCAGCCCCAGCATTTT. The chain has TRBV30 and TRBJ1-5; a weak D match, TRBD1 (5 bases). The V gene's germline CDR1 is GTSNPN and CDR2 SVGIG (reference sequence). The V gene lost 0 bases and the J gene lost 4 bases, with 10 bases spanning the gap. This CDR3 is 14 amino acids long.

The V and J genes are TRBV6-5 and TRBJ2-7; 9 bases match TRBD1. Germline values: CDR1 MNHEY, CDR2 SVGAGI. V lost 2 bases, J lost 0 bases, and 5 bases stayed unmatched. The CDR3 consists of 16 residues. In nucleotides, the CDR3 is TGTGCCAGCAGTTACGGGACAGGGAAGATCTCCTACGAGCAGTACTTC. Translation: CASSYGTGKISYEQYF.

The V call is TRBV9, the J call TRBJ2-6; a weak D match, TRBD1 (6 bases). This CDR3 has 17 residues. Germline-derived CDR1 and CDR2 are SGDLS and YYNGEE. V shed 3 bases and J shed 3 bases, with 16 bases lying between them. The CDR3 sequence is CASSADPQGYGANVLTF. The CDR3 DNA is TGTGCCAGCAGCGCGGACCCGCAGGGGTATGGGGCCAACGTCCTGACTTTC.

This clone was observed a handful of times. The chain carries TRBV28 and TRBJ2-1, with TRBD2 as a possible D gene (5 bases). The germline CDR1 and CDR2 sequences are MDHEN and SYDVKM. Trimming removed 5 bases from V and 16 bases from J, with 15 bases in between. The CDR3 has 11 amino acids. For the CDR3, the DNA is TGTGCCAGCAGTGTAACTAGAAATATCTTCTTC. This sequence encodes CASSVTRNIFF.

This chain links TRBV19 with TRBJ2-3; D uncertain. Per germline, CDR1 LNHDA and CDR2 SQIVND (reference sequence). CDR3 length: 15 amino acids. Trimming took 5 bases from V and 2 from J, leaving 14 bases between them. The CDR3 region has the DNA TGTGCCAGTAGTCCCGTGGAGAGGCACACAGATACGCAGTATTTT. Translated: CASSPVERHTDTQYF.

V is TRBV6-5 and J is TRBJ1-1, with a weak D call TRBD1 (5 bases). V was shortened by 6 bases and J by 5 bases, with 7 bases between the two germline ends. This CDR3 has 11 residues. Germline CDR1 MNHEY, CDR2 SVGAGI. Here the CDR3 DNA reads TGTGCCAGCAGCCAGGGAACTGAAGCTTTCTTT. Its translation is CASSQGTEAFF.